This T cell receptor beta chain was obtained from a study of T cells in Graves' hyperthyroidism and ophthalmopathy. Findings and caveats of the study: Most thyroid clonotypes expanded above 0.001 were also detected in blood. From stable hyperthyroidism, ophthalmopathy was separated by a 13 V-J model.

TCR beta CDR3 regions were amplified from RNA. Primed by the HTBI set, a first-round RT-PCR was run on the TCR CDR3. TCRdb re-called the multiplex PCR reads with MiXCR, one entry per CDR3 protein. The table has approximately 260,000 distinct CDR3 sequences, roughly 15% seen once. The sample holds many counts of this clonotype. Its antigen remains unidentified. Trimming cost V 5 bases and J 0 bases, with 14 bases left between them. The CDR3 runs to 15 residues. Germline V gives CDR1 SGHAT, CDR2 FQDESV (reference sequence). Each diagnosis was grounded in clinical symptoms, serum thyroxine and TRAb, thyroid ultrasound, and orbital computed tomography. Before ophthalmopathy appeared, progressors gave blood at initial hyperthyroidism diagnosis.

This TCR was sampled from a woman in her forties or fifties with Graves' hyperthyroidism that later progressed to Graves' ophthalmopathy. Specimen: blood. The rearrangement uses TRBV11-1 and TRBJ2-7; D not certain. CDR3 residues: CASSPRFPLSYEQYF. The DNA for the CDR3 is TGTGCCAGCAGCCCCCGATTTCCCCTCTCCTACGAGCAGTACTTC.